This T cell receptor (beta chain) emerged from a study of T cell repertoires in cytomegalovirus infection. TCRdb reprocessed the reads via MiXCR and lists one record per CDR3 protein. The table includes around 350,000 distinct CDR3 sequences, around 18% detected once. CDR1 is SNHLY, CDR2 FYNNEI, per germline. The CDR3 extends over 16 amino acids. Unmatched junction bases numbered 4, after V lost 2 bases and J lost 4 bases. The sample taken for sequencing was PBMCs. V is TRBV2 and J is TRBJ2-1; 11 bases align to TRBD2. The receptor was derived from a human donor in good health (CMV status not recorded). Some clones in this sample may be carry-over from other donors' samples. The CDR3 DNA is TGTGCCAGCAGTGAAAATCTAGCGGGAGGTTACAATGAGCAGTTCTTC. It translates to CASSENLAGGYNEQFF.